Given below is one T cell receptor beta chain in context. This record comes from a study of cytomegalovirus exposure and HLA in healthy donors. The PCR ran on 60 Vbeta and 13 Jbeta primers. Here immunoSEQ multiplex PCR was the method, and the copy in TCRdb shows in-frame clones only, minus some. The sample gives roughly 140,000 clones, 79% of which show up once; roughly 6.7% is in the top ten. Sequences were obtained from PBMCs. This receptor was identified in a man aged 50-60 years in good health and CMV-seropositive.

CDR3 DNA: TGTGCCAGTAGTCGGACTAGCGGGAGATACAATGAGCAGTTCTTC. Translating it yields CASSRTSGRYNEQFF. V gene TRBV19 combines with J gene TRBJ2-1; 13 nucleotides align to TRBD2. From germline, CDR1 is LNHDA and CDR2 SQIVND (reference sequence). V shed 5 bases, J shed 4 bases, and the junction held 2 bases outside the gene matches. CDR3 length: 15 amino acids.